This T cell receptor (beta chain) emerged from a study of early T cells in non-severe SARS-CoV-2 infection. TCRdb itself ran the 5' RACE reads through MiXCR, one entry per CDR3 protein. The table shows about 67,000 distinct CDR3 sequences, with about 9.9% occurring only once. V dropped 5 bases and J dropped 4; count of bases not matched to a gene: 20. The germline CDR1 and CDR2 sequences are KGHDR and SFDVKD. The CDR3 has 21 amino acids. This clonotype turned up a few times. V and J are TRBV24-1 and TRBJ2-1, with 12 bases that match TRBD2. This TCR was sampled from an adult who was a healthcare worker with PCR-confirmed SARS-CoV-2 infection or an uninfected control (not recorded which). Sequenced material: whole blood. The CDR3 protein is CATSGIDRTLAGGDSYNEQFF. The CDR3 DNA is TGTGCCACCAGTGGAATAGATAGAACTCTAGCGGGAGGGGACTCGTACAATGAGCAGTTCTTC.